This T cell receptor beta chain was obtained from a study of shared clonotypes between healthy human individuals. With 5 bases clipped from V and 2 bases from J, the junction kept 5 bases outside the gene matches. CDR1 is SEHNR and CDR2 is FQNEAQ in the germline V gene (reference sequence). The length of the CDR3 is 15 residues. CD45RO negativity and positive selection for CCR7 defined naive CD8 cells, a population that excluded terminally differentiated effector memory CD45RA+ cells. Study processing details: Junction-only sequences without quality scores were provided by ImmunoSEQ, so filtering was different. Data came from immunoSEQ multiplex PCR; TCRdb stores just in-frame clones and leaves some out. The V and J calls and clone size are taken from that table; D and trimming were inferred from the DNA. The repertoire holds millions of clones, with around 93% as singletons.

Sequences were obtained from naive CD8+ T cells from PBMCs. The source is a young man in good health. Some clones in this sample may be carry-over from other donors' samples. The V and J genes are TRBV7-9 and TRBJ2-7, with 11 positions matching TRBD1. CDR3 region: CASSRGTGGPYEQYF. In nucleotides, the CDR3 is TGTGCCAGCAGCCGGGGGACAGGGGGTCCCTACGAGCAGTACTTC.